The source of this TCR beta chain is a study of shared clonotypes between healthy human individuals. About the study: CD4 naive and memory got three plates each, CD8 naive two, CD8 memory one.

Clones were read by immunoSEQ multiplex PCR, and TCRdb kept only the in-frame ones, dropping some. The sample gives roughly 2.1 million clones, roughly 91% of which show up once; 1.5% to 2% is in the top ten. Regarding this clone: Its antigen is not known.

Findings and limits, study-wide: The generation probabilities recorded for non-shared clonotypes fell below those of clonotypes shared by all four donors. Larger estimated richness was generally recorded for naive subsets relative to memory subsets.

The ends lost 4 bases at V and 2 bases at J; junction bases unmatched: 10. The CDR3 length is 16 residues. Germline CDR1 SEHNR, CDR2 FQNEAQ (reference sequence). Naive CD8 cells, CD45RO-negative and positively selected for CCR7, excluded terminally differentiated effector memory CD45RA+ cells. The specimen sequenced was naive CD8+ T cells from PBMCs. This TCR was sampled from a man between 18 and 29 years old in good health. Some clones in this sample may be carry-over from other donors' samples. The chain is built from TRBV7-9 and TRBJ2-7, with 8 bases lining up with TRBD2. This CDR3 is CASSYPASGHPYEQYF. The CDR3 DNA reads as TGTGCCAGCAGCTACCCGGCTAGCGGGCACCCCTACGAGCAGTACTTC.